These T cell receptor beta chains were read from a single sample in a study of control samples from healthy donors and cancer patients. The assay was immunoSEQ multiplex PCR, and TCRdb's table has in-frame clones only and misses some. This sample yields roughly 100,000 clones, of which 85% to 90% are seen a single time; approximately 20% belongs to the top ten. Sequencing was done on a sample of PBMCs. The receptors derive from a man in his sixties with lung cancer. CDR3s include the opening cysteine and the closing phenylalanine or tryptophan. The D gene is left open where the match is weak. Only part of the rows carry a size: once, few, many, or a class if the clone is expanded.

clone size: -; D gene: TRBD1; CDR3 length: 13; J gene: TRBJ1-1; V gene: TRBV7-9; CDR3 DNA: TGTGCCAGCAGCCGAGGACAGGGAACTGAAGCTTTCTTT; CDR3 protein: CASSRGQGTEAFF
clone size: -; D gene: -; CDR3 length: 14; J gene: TRBJ2-1; V gene: TRBV18; CDR3 DNA: TGTGCCAGCTCACCACCTCCGGTCGGGAATGAGCAGTTCTTC; CDR3 protein: CASSPPPVGNEQFF
clone size: -; D gene: -; CDR3 length: 13; J gene: TRBJ1-6; V gene: TRBV30; CDR3 DNA: TGTGCCTGGAGTGAGAGGTATAATTCACCCCTCCACTTT; CDR3 protein: CAWSERYNSPLHF
clone size: few; D gene: -; CDR3 length: 15; J gene: TRBJ2-1; V gene: TRBV9; CDR3 DNA: TGTGCCAGCAGCCCCCCCCCGGGGGGCCTTTATGAGCAGTTCTTC; CDR3 protein: CASSPPPGGLYEQFF
clone size: -; D gene: -; CDR3 length: 16; J gene: TRBJ1-4; V gene: TRBV6-5; CDR3 DNA: TGTGCCAGCAGTTACTCGTTCACTGCAACTAATGAAAAACTGTTTTTT; CDR3 protein: CASSYSFTATNEKLFF
clone size: -; D gene: TRBD1; CDR3 length: 17; J gene: TRBJ1-5; V gene: TRBV5-8; CDR3 DNA: TGTGCCAGCAGCCACGGACAGGGAAGCATCCCTAATCAGCCCCAGCATTTT; CDR3 protein: CASSHGQGSIPNQPQHF
clone size: few; D gene: -; CDR3 length: 14; J gene: TRBJ1-6; V gene: TRBV25-1; CDR3 DNA: TGTGCCAGCAGTGCTGGCGAGTTCCGTTCACCCCTCCACTTT; CDR3 protein: CASSAGEFRSPLHF
clone size: -; D gene: -; CDR3 length: 15; J gene: TRBJ1-2; V gene: TRBV10-3; CDR3 DNA: TGTGCCATCAGTGGGAGGGACACGCCTGCATCTGGCTACACCTTC; CDR3 protein: CAISGRDTPASGYTF
clone size: -; D gene: -; CDR3 length: 13; J gene: TRBJ1-5; V gene: TRBV6-5; CDR3 DNA: TGTGCCAGCAGCCTGGTTGGGGGGCAGCCCCAGCATTTT; CDR3 protein: CASSLVGGQPQHF
clone size: -; D gene: -; CDR3 length: 15; J gene: TRBJ1-1; V gene: TRBV5-1; CDR3 DNA: TGCGCCAGCAGCTTATCACGGGGCGAGGGCACTGAAGCTTTCTTT; CDR3 protein: CASSLSRGEGTEAFF
clone size: -; D gene: -; CDR3 length: 15; J gene: TRBJ2-1; V gene: TRBV5-4; CDR3 DNA: TGTGCCAGCAGCTTGAACAACGGGATCTACAATGAGCAGTTCTTC; CDR3 protein: CASSLNNGIYNEQFF
clone size: many; D gene: -; CDR3 length: 14; J gene: TRBJ1-6; V gene: TRBV9; CDR3 DNA: TGTGCCAGCAGCGCCGGGCGGTGGGGTTCACCCCTCCACTTT; CDR3 protein: CASSAGRWGSPLHF
clone size: -; D gene: -; CDR3 length: 12; J gene: TRBJ2-2; V gene: TRBV13; CDR3 DNA: TGTGCCAGCAGCTTAGTGGCCGGGGAGCTGTTTTTT; CDR3 protein: CASSLVAGELFF
clone size: -; D gene: TRBD1; CDR3 length: 13; J gene: TRBJ2-3; V gene: TRBV7-7; CDR3 DNA: TGTGCCAGCAGCACCGACAGGGAAAATACGCAGTATTTT; CDR3 protein: CASSTDRENTQYF
clone size: few; D gene: -; CDR3 length: 19; J gene: TRBJ1-3; V gene: TRBV5-4; CDR3 DNA: TGTGCCAGCAGCTTTAAGATTTCGGTGACAGCCAGCTCTGGAAACACCATATATTTT; CDR3 protein: CASSFKISVTASSGNTIYF
clone size: -; D gene: TRBD1; CDR3 length: 14; J gene: TRBJ1-2; V gene: TRBV5-4; CDR3 DNA: TGTGCCAGCAGCTTGGGGCAGGGGGCGGGTGGCTACACCTTC; CDR3 protein: CASSLGQGAGGYTF
clone size: -; D gene: -; CDR3 length: 13; J gene: TRBJ1-1; V gene: TRBV27; CDR3 DNA: TGTGCCAGCACCCGGAGAGGGGGCACTGAAGCTTTCTTT; CDR3 protein: CASTRRGGTEAFF
clone size: -; D gene: -; CDR3 length: 13; J gene: TRBJ2-5; V gene: TRBV5-1; CDR3 DNA: TGCGCCAGCAGCTTGGCAGGGGCCGAGACCCAGTACTTC; CDR3 protein: CASSLAGAETQYF
clone size: -; D gene: TRBD1; CDR3 length: 15; J gene: TRBJ1-3; V gene: TRBV7-6; CDR3 DNA: TGTGCCAGCAGCACCCGTAAGGACAGGGGAAACACCATATATTTT; CDR3 protein: CASSTRKDRGNTIYF
clone size: -; D gene: -; CDR3 length: 19; J gene: TRBJ2-3; V gene: TRBV4-1; CDR3 DNA: TGCGCCAGCAGCCAAGTCCCTTTTCGGGGCGGAACTAGCACAGATACGCAGTATTTT; CDR3 protein: CASSQVPFRGGTSTDTQYF
clone size: -; D gene: TRBD1; CDR3 length: 15; J gene: TRBJ2-2; V gene: TRBV7-2; CDR3 DNA: TGTGCCAGCAGCTTAGGGACAGGGGTTACCGGGGAGCTGTTTTTT; CDR3 protein: CASSLGTGVTGELFF
clone size: -; D gene: TRBD1; CDR3 length: 14; J gene: TRBJ1-1; V gene: TRBV6-5; CDR3 DNA: TGTGCCAGCAGTACCGCCACAGGGGACACTGAAGCTTTCTTT; CDR3 protein: CASSTATGDTEAFF
clone size: -; D gene: TRBD1; CDR3 length: 14; J gene: TRBJ1-2; V gene: TRBV6-5; CDR3 DNA: TGTGCCAGCAGTTACGGACAGGGGGCTAACGGCTACACCTTC; CDR3 protein: CASSYGQGANGYTF
clone size: -; D gene: -; CDR3 length: 15; J gene: TRBJ1-2; V gene: TRBV21-1; CDR3 DNA: TGTGCCAGCAGCAAACTTGGTAGGGCGGGCTATGGCTACACCTTC; CDR3 protein: CASSKLGRAGYGYTF
clone size: -; D gene: -; CDR3 length: 15; J gene: TRBJ1-5; V gene: TRBV6-5; CDR3 DNA: TGTGCCAGCATGTTCGTATTTCCTAGCAATCAGCCCCAGCATTTT; CDR3 protein: CASMFVFPSNQPQHF
clone size: few; D gene: -; CDR3 length: 13; J gene: TRBJ2-5; V gene: TRBV4-2; CDR3 DNA: TGTGCCAGCAGCCAAGATAGCTGGGAGACCCAGTACTTC; CDR3 protein: CASSQDSWETQYF
clone size: -; D gene: TRBD2; CDR3 length: 15; J gene: TRBJ2-5; V gene: TRBV7-2; CDR3 DNA: TGTGCCAGCAGCACGGTCAGGGAGGGGAAAGAGACCCAGTACTTC; CDR3 protein: CASSTVREGKETQYF
clone size: -; D gene: -; CDR3 length: 14; J gene: TRBJ2-7; V gene: TRBV5-3; CDR3 DNA: TGTGCCAGAAGCTTGGGGTCGGATACCTACGAGCAGTACTTC; CDR3 protein: CARSLGSDTYEQYF
clone size: -; D gene: -; CDR3 length: 14; J gene: TRBJ1-5; V gene: TRBV9; CDR3 DNA: TGTGCCAGCAGCGTAGGGCGGAACAATCAGCCCCAGCATTTT; CDR3 protein: CASSVGRNNQPQHF
clone size: many; D gene: -; CDR3 length: 13; J gene: TRBJ1-1; V gene: TRBV30; CDR3 DNA: TGTGCCTGGAGTGTAGGGACAAACACTGAAGCTTTCTTT; CDR3 protein: CAWSVGTNTEAFF
clone size: once; D gene: -; CDR3 length: 13; J gene: TRBJ2-1; V gene: TRBV5-1; CDR3 DNA: TGCGCCAGCAGCTCGGAAAGCTACAATGAGCAGTTCTTC; CDR3 protein: CASSSESYNEQFF
clone size: -; D gene: -; CDR3 length: 16; J gene: TRBJ1-2; V gene: TRBV27; CDR3 DNA: TGTGCCAGCAGTTTACGTCCGCCAGGGGTTAACTATGGCTACACCTTC; CDR3 protein: CASSLRPPGVNYGYTF
clone size: -; D gene: -; CDR3 length: 14; J gene: TRBJ1-1; V gene: TRBV5-1; CDR3 DNA: TGCGCCAGCAGCTTGTTGGAGGGTAACACTGAAGCTTTCTTT; CDR3 protein: CASSLLEGNTEAFF
clone size: -; D gene: TRBD1; CDR3 length: 17; J gene: TRBJ2-6; V gene: TRBV27; CDR3 DNA: TGTGCCAGCAGTTTGGCCCCGACAGGGTCTGGGGCCAACGTCCTGACTTTC; CDR3 protein: CASSLAPTGSGANVLTF
clone size: -; D gene: -; CDR3 length: 13; J gene: TRBJ2-2; V gene: TRBV5-5; CDR3 DNA: TGTGCCAGCAGCTTGGGGGACACCGGGGAGCTGTTTTTT; CDR3 protein: CASSLGDTGELFF
clone size: -; D gene: -; CDR3 length: 12; J gene: TRBJ1-5; V gene: TRBV6-6; CDR3 DNA: TGTGCCAGCAGCCGGACAGAACAGCCCCAGCATTTT; CDR3 protein: CASSRTEQPQHF
clone size: -; D gene: TRBD1; CDR3 length: 16; J gene: TRBJ1-2; V gene: TRBV5-4; CDR3 DNA: TGTGCCAGCAGCTTAGACAGGGGGGACTTATCGGGCGGCTACACCTTC; CDR3 protein: CASSLDRGDLSGGYTF
clone size: -; D gene: -; CDR3 length: 13; J gene: TRBJ1-6; V gene: TRBV6-4; CDR3 DNA: TGTGCCAGCAGTGGGAGGGGGGGTTCACCCCTCCACTTT; CDR3 protein: CASSGRGGSPLHF
clone size: once; D gene: -; CDR3 length: 16; J gene: TRBJ2-1; V gene: TRBV27; CDR3 DNA: TGTGCCAGCAGTTTCCGTCAGCGTAGAGGCCCCAATGAGCAGTTCTTC; CDR3 protein: CASSFRQRRGPNEQFF
clone size: few; D gene: -; CDR3 length: 15; J gene: TRBJ1-2; V gene: TRBV6-4; CDR3 DNA: TGTGCCAGCAGCAGGGACTTATCGTCAAGCTATGGCTACACCTTC; CDR3 protein: CASSRDLSSSYGYTF
clone size: -; D gene: -; CDR3 length: 14; J gene: TRBJ1-1; V gene: TRBV7-8; CDR3 DNA: TGTGCCAGCAGCTTAGGGAATGGGCCCGTTGAAGCTTTCTTT; CDR3 protein: CASSLGNGPVEAFF
clone size: -; D gene: TRBD1; CDR3 length: 15; J gene: TRBJ2-5; V gene: TRBV7-2; CDR3 DNA: TGTGCCAGCAGCTACCTCGGGACAGGTCAAGAGACCCAGTACTTC; CDR3 protein: CASSYLGTGQETQYF
clone size: -; D gene: TRBD2; CDR3 length: 15; J gene: TRBJ2-1; V gene: TRBV19; CDR3 DNA: TGTGCCAGTAGGACTAGCGGGGGAGTAGGTCATGAGCAGTTCTTC; CDR3 protein: CASRTSGGVGHEQFF
clone size: -; D gene: -; CDR3 length: 11; J gene: TRBJ1-2; V gene: TRBV6-6; CDR3 DNA: TGTGCCAGCAGTCCCAACTATGGCTACACCTTC; CDR3 protein: CASSPNYGYTF
clone size: -; D gene: TRBD1; CDR3 length: 16; J gene: TRBJ2-1; V gene: TRBV2; CDR3 DNA: TGTGCCAGCAGTGAATTGGGAAGGGGGCCCTACAATGAGCAGTTCTTC; CDR3 protein: CASSELGRGPYNEQFF
clone size: -; D gene: -; CDR3 length: 13; J gene: TRBJ1-1; V gene: TRBV7-2; CDR3 DNA: TGTGCCAGCAGCTTATCTGGTTCCTTTGAAGCTTTCTTT; CDR3 protein: CASSLSGSFEAFF
clone size: -; D gene: -; CDR3 length: 14; J gene: TRBJ1-2; V gene: TRBV7-2; CDR3 DNA: TGTGCCAGCAGCTACAATTCAGGGTTCTATGGCTACACCTTC; CDR3 protein: CASSYNSGFYGYTF
clone size: -; D gene: -; CDR3 length: 14; J gene: TRBJ1-4; V gene: TRBV18; CDR3 DNA: TGTGCCAGCTCACGACAGGCGACTAATGAAAAACTGTTTTTT; CDR3 protein: CASSRQATNEKLFF
clone size: -; D gene: -; CDR3 length: 14; J gene: TRBJ2-1; V gene: TRBV5-1; CDR3 DNA: TGCGCCAGCAGCTTGGAAGGGCTATTCAATGAGCAGTTCTTC; CDR3 protein: CASSLEGLFNEQFF
clone size: once; D gene: -; CDR3 length: 17; J gene: TRBJ1-6; V gene: TRBV4-1; CDR3 DNA: TGCGCCAGCAGCCAAGATCGGGTCGGGGGAGACAATTCACCCCTCCACTTT; CDR3 protein: CASSQDRVGGDNSPLHF